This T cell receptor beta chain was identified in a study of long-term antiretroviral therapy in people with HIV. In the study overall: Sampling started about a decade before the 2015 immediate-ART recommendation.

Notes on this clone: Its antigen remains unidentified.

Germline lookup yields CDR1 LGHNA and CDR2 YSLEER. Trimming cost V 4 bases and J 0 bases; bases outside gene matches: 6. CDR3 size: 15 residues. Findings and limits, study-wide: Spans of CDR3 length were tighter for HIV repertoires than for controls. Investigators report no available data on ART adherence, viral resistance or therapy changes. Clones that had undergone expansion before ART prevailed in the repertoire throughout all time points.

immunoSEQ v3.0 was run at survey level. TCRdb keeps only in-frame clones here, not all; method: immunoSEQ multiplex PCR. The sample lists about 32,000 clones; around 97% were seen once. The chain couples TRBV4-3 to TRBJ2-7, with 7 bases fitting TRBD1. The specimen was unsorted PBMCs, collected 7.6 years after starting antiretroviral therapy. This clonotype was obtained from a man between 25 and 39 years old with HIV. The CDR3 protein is CASSRPRDSSYEQYF. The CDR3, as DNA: TGCGCCAGCAGCCGCCCCCGGGACAGCTCCTACGAGCAGTACTTC.